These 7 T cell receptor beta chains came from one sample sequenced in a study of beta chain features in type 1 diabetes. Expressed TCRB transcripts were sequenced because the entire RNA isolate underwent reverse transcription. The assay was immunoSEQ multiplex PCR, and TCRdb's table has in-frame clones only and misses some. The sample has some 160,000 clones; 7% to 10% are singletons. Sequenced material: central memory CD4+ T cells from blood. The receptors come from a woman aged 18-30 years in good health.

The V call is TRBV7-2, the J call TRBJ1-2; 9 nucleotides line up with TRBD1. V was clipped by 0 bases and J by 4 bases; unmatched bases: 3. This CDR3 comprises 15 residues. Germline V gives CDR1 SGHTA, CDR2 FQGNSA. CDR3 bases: TGTGCCAGCAGCTTAGCCCCGACAGGGGGCTATGGCTACACCTTC. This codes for CASSLAPTGGYGYTF.

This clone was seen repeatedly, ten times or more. CDR3 protein: CSVDDRGQSEAFF. The CDR3 region has the DNA TGCAGCGTTGACGACAGGGGGCAATCTGAAGCTTTCTTT. This chain joins TRBV29-1 and TRBJ1-1; 10 bases line up with TRBD1. The CDR3 sequence is 13 residues long. J gave up 6 bases and V 3 bases, and 4 bases lay outside the gene matches. Germline CDR1 SQVTM, CDR2 ANQGSEA.

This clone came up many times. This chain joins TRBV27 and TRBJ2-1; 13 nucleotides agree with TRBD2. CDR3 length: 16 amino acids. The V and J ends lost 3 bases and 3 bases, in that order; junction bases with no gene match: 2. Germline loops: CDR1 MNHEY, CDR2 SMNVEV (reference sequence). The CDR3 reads CASSFGTSGNYNEQFF. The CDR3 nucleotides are TGTGCCAGCAGTTTCGGGACTAGCGGGAACTACAATGAGCAGTTCTTC.

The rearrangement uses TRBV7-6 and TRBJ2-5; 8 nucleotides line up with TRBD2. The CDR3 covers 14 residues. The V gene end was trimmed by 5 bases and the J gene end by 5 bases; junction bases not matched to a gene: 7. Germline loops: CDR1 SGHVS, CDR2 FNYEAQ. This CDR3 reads CASSIREGPETQYF. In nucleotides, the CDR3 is TGTGCCAGCAGCATACGGGAGGGCCCTGAGACCCAGTACTTC.

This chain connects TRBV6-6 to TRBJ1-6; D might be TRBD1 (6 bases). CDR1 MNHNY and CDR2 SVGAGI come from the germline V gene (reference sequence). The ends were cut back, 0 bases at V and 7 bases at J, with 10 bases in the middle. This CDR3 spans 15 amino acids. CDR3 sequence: CASSYSRTENSPLHF. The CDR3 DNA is TGTGCCAGCAGTTACTCGAGGACAGAGAATTCACCCCTCCACTTT.

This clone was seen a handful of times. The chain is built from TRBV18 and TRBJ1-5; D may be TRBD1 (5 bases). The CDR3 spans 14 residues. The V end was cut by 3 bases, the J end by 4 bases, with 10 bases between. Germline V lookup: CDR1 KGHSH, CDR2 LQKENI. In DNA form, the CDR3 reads TGTGCCAGCTCACCCGACAGTAGTAATCAGCCCCAGCATTTT. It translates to CASSPDSSNQPQHF.

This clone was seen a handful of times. The CDR3 DNA reads as TGTGCCAGCCACGCTTTGAGCTCCTACAATGAGCAGTTCTTC. Translation gives CASHALSSYNEQFF. The chain uses TRBV6-1 and TRBJ2-1; no clear D gene. The CDR3 length is 14 residues. Per the germline V gene, CDR1 is MNHNS and CDR2 is SASEGT. Trimming left V 8 bases short and J 0 bases short, with 11 bases between.